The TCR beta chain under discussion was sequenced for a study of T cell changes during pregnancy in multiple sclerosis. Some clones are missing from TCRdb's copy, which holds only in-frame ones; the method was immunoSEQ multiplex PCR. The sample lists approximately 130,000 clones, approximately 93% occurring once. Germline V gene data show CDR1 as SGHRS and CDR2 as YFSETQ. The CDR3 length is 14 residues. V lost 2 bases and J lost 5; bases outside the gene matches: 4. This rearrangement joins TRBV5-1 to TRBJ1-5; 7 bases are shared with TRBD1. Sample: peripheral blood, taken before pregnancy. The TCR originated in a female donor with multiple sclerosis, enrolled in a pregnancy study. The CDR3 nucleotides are TGCGCCAGCAGCTTCACAGGGGAGGATCAGCCCCAGCATTTT. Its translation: CASSFTGEDQPQHF.